These 31 T cell receptor beta chains were all obtained from the same sample, sequenced in a study of blood T cell repertoires in COVID-19 (dated by TCRdb to about 2020). To prepare the library, the immunoSEQ multiplex PCR assay was applied. Entries here come from immuneACCESS through TCRdb and include only in-frame sequences with V and J called. Some clones fail to appear in such tables; in the studies checked, an unresolved V gene covers under half of the shortfall, and the cause of the remainder is unknown. For this sample the table gives 160,000 or so clones, of which around 85% were detected only once. Of the sample, around 6% falls within the top ten clones. Material for sequencing was PBMCs or T cells enriched from blood (not recorded which). The source of these receptors is a woman between 35 and 50 years old with acute COVID-19.

In regard to this clone: It is unclear where the CDR3 begins or ends on the DNA, so no DNA is shown, and the CDR3 is as TCRdb lists it. This chain uses TRBV2 with TRBJ2-2; the tabulated D call, TRBD2, remains unverified against the DNA. The CDR3 has 13 residues if both end residues are counted. Germline loops: CDR1 SNHLY, CDR2 FYNNEI. CDR3 sequence: CASSDRRAGELFF.

This clone was seen only once. The V and J genes are TRBV19 and TRBJ2-1; TRBD2 agrees at 12 bases. There are 15 residues in the CDR3. Germline V CDR1 and CDR2: LNHDA, SQIVND (reference sequence). Germline trimming cut 7 bases from V and 6 bases from J; bases unmatched to any gene: 7. Here the CDR3 reads CASTPTSGSANEQFF. The CDR3 DNA reads as TGTGCCAGTACCCCGACTAGCGGGAGCGCCAATGAGCAGTTCTTC.

This chain connects TRBV25-1 to TRBJ2-6; D remains unclear. This CDR3 contains 15 residues. The V end was cut by 4 bases, the J end by 2 bases, with 9 bases between. Looked up from germline, CDR1 is MGHDK and CDR2 is SYGVNS. The DNA of the CDR3 is TGTGCCAGCAGTGTTACGCGTCCTGGGGCCAACGTCCTGACTTTC. Translated: CASSVTRPGANVLTF.

The genes are TRBV19 and TRBJ2-1, with a tentative D call TRBD1 (5 bases). Germline V CDR1 and CDR2: LNHDA, SQIVND (reference sequence). Trimming took off 3 bases at V and 0 bases at J, with 9 bases between the two ends. The CDR3 totals 15 residues. The CDR3 DNA follows: TGTGCCAGTAGTATGAGGCAGGGCTCCTACAATGAGCAGTTCTTC. This gives the protein CASSMRQGSYNEQFF.

V and J are TRBV18 and TRBJ1-1; the match to TRBD1 covers 12 bases. Trimming cost V 3 bases and J 8 bases; bases outside gene matches: 4. The length of the CDR3 is 14 residues. The germline gives CDR1 KGHSH, CDR2 LQKENI. CDR3 in amino acids: CASSPGTGGWEAFF. In DNA form, the CDR3 reads TGTGCCAGCTCACCTGGGACAGGGGGCTGGGAAGCTTTCTTT.

V gene TRBV23-1 combines with J gene TRBJ2-7; no clear D. TRBV23-1 is treated as an ORF (open reading frame) with a function not yet certain. The germline V and J ends were trimmed by 7 bases and 0 bases, with 28 bases remaining between them. The CDR3 loop spans 19 amino acids. The CDR3 protein is CASIPGSPVRPCSSYEQYF. CDR3 sequence (DNA): TGCGCCAGCATACCCGGGTCCCCAGTCCGCCCTTGTAGCTCCTACGAGCAGTACTTC.

V and J are TRBV5-1 and TRBJ2-2, with D perhaps matching TRBD2 (7 bases). This CDR3 contains 17 residues. Trimming removed 4 bases from V and 1 base from J, with 17 bases in between. Germline assignment: CDR1 SGHRS and CDR2 YFSETQ. The chain's CDR3 is CASSPGGPSGNTGELFF. In DNA form, the CDR3 reads TGCGCCAGCAGCCCCGGGGGGCCTAGCGGGAACACCGGGGAGCTGTTTTTT.

This chain connects TRBV7-3 to TRBJ2-5, with TRBD2 matching over 7 bases. The length of the CDR3 is 15 residues. V gave up 5 bases and J gave up 3 bases; unmatched junction bases: 9. CDR1 is SGHTA and CDR2 is FQGTGA in the germline V gene. The CDR3 region is CASSLLGGSEETQYF. DNA of the CDR3: TGTGCCAGCAGCCTACTTGGCGGGAGCGAAGAGACCCAGTACTTC.

In its sample, this clone was seen a few times. The chain combines TRBV2 with TRBJ2-1; 8 bases agree with TRBD2. The CDR3 spans 16 residues. V shed 1 base, J shed 9 bases, and the junction held 11 bases outside the gene matches. Looked up from germline, CDR1 is SNHLY and CDR2 is FYNNEI. The CDR3 DNA is TGTGCCAGCAGTGAAGGAGGCGGGAGGCCTGACGGTGAGCAGTTCTTC. It specifies CASSEGGGRPDGEQFF.

This clone was seen at least ten times. The J gene is TRBJ1-2, the V gene TRBV29-1, with 8 bases matching TRBD1. V shed 3 bases and J 4 bases; nucleotides not matched to a gene: 4. The CDR3 length is 13 residues. Germline CDR1 SQVTM, CDR2 ANQGSEA. The CDR3 protein is CSVEETGVYGYTF. The DNA for the CDR3 is TGCAGCGTTGAGGAGACAGGGGTCTATGGCTACACCTTC.

The V call is TRBV3-1 (or the pseudogene TRBV3-2), the J call TRBJ2-7; 11 bases map to TRBD2. The CDR3 consists of 15 residues. The V gene end was trimmed by 7 bases and the J gene end by 4 bases; junction bases not matched to a gene: 9. The germline V gene has CDR1 LGHDT and CDR2 YNNKEL (reference sequence). CDR3 sequence reads: CASTRGLAEKYEQYF. CDR3 bases: TGTGCCAGCACCCGGGGACTAGCGGAAAAGTACGAGCAGTACTTC.

CDR3: CASSQDLTTPYEQYF. As DNA, the CDR3 is TGTGCCAGCAGCCAAGACCTGACAACGCCCTACGAGCAGTACTTC. This sequence joins TRBV3-1 (or the pseudogene TRBV3-2) and TRBJ2-7; D is undetermined. This CDR3 has 15 residues. Germline assignment: CDR1 LGHDT and CDR2 YNNKEL (reference sequence). Between the trimmed V and J ends, which lost 0 bases and 2 bases, there was a span of 11 bases.

The chain links TRBV11-2 to TRBJ2-3; TRBD2 aligns across 15 bases. Trimming took 6 bases from V and 5 from J; bases not matched to a gene: 3. Germline assignment: CDR1 SGHAT and CDR2 FQNNGV. CDR3 length equals 15 residues. Here the CDR3 reads CASRRGLAGGDTQYF. CDR3 sequence (DNA): TGTGCCAGCAGAAGGGGACTAGCGGGAGGAGATACGCAGTATTTT.

The chain combines TRBV15 with TRBJ1-6, with 7 positions matching TRBD1. CDR1 is LNHNV, CDR2 YYDKDF, per germline (reference sequence). The CDR3 length is 14 residues. V gave up 4 bases and J gave up 13 bases; unmatched junction bases: 10. DNA of the CDR3: TGTGCCACCAGCATAGACAGGGCCCTGGGGCCCCTCCACTTT. It yields the protein CATSIDRALGPLHF.

The chain has TRBV7-2 and TRBJ2-7; D uncertain. CDR1 SGHTA and CDR2 FQGNSA come from the germline V gene. CDR3 size: 13 residues. V lost 1 base to trimming and J lost 3 bases, with 7 bases between them. The CDR3 coding sequence is TGTGCCAGCAGCTTAGAACTCAACTACGAGCAGTACTTC. Translated, it gives CASSLELNYEQYF.

V usage is TRBV7-2 and J usage is TRBJ2-7; D is ambiguous. Trimming left V 1 base short and J 2 bases short, with 9 bases between. There are 14 residues in the CDR3. Germline lookup yields CDR1 SGHTA and CDR2 FQGNSA. This chain's CDR3 is CASSLGTTTYEQYF. CDR3 DNA sequence: TGTGCCAGCAGCTTAGGAACAACCACCTACGAGCAGTACTTC.

The chain links TRBV27 to TRBJ1-4; TRBD1 is a possible D gene (6 bases). The germline gives CDR1 MNHEY, CDR2 SMNVEV (reference sequence). V was shortened by 5 bases and J by 2 bases, with 15 bases between the two germline ends. This CDR3 is built from 16 residues. The DNA for the CDR3 is TGTGCCAGCAGTCCGATTACAGGGTCGACTAATGAAAAACTGTTTTTT. Protein product: CASSPITGSTNEKLFF.

The gene calls are TRBV5-4 and TRBJ2-3, with 12 bases fitting TRBD1. The germline V gene has CDR1 SGHNT and CDR2 YYREEE (reference sequence). The CDR3 runs to 16 residues. V lost 4 bases to trimming and J lost 6 bases; unmatched junction nucleotides: 9. The CDR3 DNA reads TGTGCCAGCAGCCCCGAGGGACAGGGGGCTAGGGATACGCAGTATTTT. Protein product: CASSPEGQGARDTQYF.

This clone is a singleton in its sample. This rearrangement joins TRBV5-4 to TRBJ1-2; D ambiguous. Between the trimmed V and J ends, which lost 2 bases and 1 base, there was a span of 6 bases. The CDR3 covers 13 residues. From germline, CDR1 is SGHNT and CDR2 YYREEE (reference sequence). The CDR3 reads CASSLQSNYGYTF. The CDR3 coding sequence is TGTGCCAGCAGCTTACAGAGTAACTATGGCTACACCTTC. Based on the CDR3 plus reference TRBV5-4 and TRBJ1-2, the full variable domain is ETGVTQSPTHLIKTRGQQVTLRCSSQSGHNTVSWYQQALGQGPQFIFQYYREEENGRGNFPPRFSGLQFPNYSSELNVNALELDDSALYLCASSLQSNYGYTFGSGTRLTVV.

This clone was seen a handful of times. The V and J genes are TRBV25-1 and TRBJ2-7; the D gene is possibly TRBD2 (5 bases). The germline gives CDR1 MGHDK, CDR2 SYGVNS. V was pared by 1 base and J by 3 bases, with 22 bases between. This CDR3 has 18 residues. CDR3 loop: CASSESVSPAEQNYEQYF. CDR3 in DNA: TGTGCCAGCAGTGAATCGGTCTCGCCAGCGGAGCAAAACTACGAGCAGTACTTC.

In this sample, this clone turned up once. This rearrangement joins TRBV19 to TRBJ2-7; D is undetermined. Germline CDR1 reads LNHDA; CDR2 reads SQIVND (reference sequence). The V and J ends lost 11 bases and 0 bases respectively, with 14 bases between them. The CDR3 consists of 13 residues. In DNA form, the CDR3 reads TGTGCCTGCCGGAGAAGTAACTCCTACGAGCAGTACTTC. Its translation: CACRRSNSYEQYF. Based on the CDR3 plus reference TRBV19 and TRBJ2-7, the full variable domain is DGGITQSPKYLFRKEGQNVTLSCEQNLNHDAMYWYRQDPGQGLRLIYYSQIVNDFQKGDIAEGYSVSREKKESFPLTVTSAQKNPTAFYLCACRRSNSYEQYFGPGTRLTVT.

This clone was seen only a few times. The chain combines TRBV7-2 with TRBJ1-2; D may be TRBD1 (5 bases). This CDR3 has 13 residues. In germline, CDR1 is SGHTA, CDR2 FQGNSA. Trimming removed 5 bases from V and 9 bases from J, with 16 bases in between. CDR3 bases: TGTGCCAGCAGCGCCCAGGGTGTATCAAGCTACACCTTC. This codes for CASSAQGVSSYTF.

The rearrangement uses TRBV30 and TRBJ1-4, with TRBD1 matching over 9 bases. The CDR3 loop spans 16 amino acids. CDR1 and CDR2 (germline): GTSNPN, SVGIG (reference sequence). Unmatched junction bases numbered 8, after V lost 4 bases and J lost 2 bases. In nucleotides, the CDR3 is TGTGCCTGGAACAGGGGGCTAAGCGGCACTAATGAAAAACTGTTTTTT. Its translation: CAWNRGLSGTNEKLFF.

This chain links TRBV29-1 with TRBJ1-2; D remains ambiguous. The CDR3 runs 12 residues. The germline CDR1 and CDR2 sequences are SQVTM and ANQGSEA. V lost 3 bases, J lost 1 base, and 6 bases lay in between. As DNA, the CDR3 is TGCAGCGTTGATGAGGATAACTATGGCTACACCTTC. This translates into CSVDEDNYGYTF.

The V gene is TRBV7-9, the J gene TRBJ2-2; maybe TRBD2 (5 bases). The CDR3 extends over 14 amino acids. Germline CDR1 SEHNR, CDR2 FQNEAQ (reference sequence). V was cut by 5 bases and J by 3 bases, with 10 bases left in between. In DNA, the CDR3 is TGTGCCAGCAGCAGTACCGGGGACACCGGGGAGCTGTTTTTT. This codes for CASSSTGDTGELFF.

This clone showed up just once. The chain uses TRBV12-3 or TRBV12-4 and TRBJ1-1; the match to TRBD1 covers 9 bases. This CDR3 contains 12 residues. The ends lost 7 bases at V and 9 bases at J; junction bases unmatched: 6. CDR3 in amino acids: CASKAGTGKAFF. As DNA, the CDR3 is TGTGCCAGCAAGGCCGGGACAGGGAAAGCTTTCTTT.

The V call is TRBV9, the J call TRBJ2-2, with D possibly being TRBD1 (8 bases). In germline, CDR1 is SGDLS, CDR2 YYNGEE. V was trimmed by 3 bases and J by 3 bases, leaving 15 bases between them. The CDR3 extends over 16 amino acids. The CDR3 spells CASSDHRGRDTGELFF. In DNA, the CDR3 is TGTGCCAGCAGCGACCACAGGGGGAGGGACACCGGGGAGCTGTTTTTT.

There are a few counts of this clone. The rearrangement links TRBV9 to TRBJ1-1, with D tentatively TRBD1 (6 bases). Per the germline V gene, CDR1 is SGDLS and CDR2 is YYNGEE. The V end lost 4 bases, the J end lost 1 base, and 11 bases lay between the germline ends. The CDR3 length is 14 residues. CDR3 amino acids: CASSPETGNTEAFF. In nucleotides, the CDR3 is TGTGCCAGCAGCCCAGAGACAGGGAACACTGAAGCTTTCTTT. The full variable domain, with the rest looked up from reference TRBV9 and TRBJ1-1, is DSGVTQTPKHLITATGQRVTLRCSPRSGDLSVYWYQQSLDQGLQFLIQYYNGEERAKGNILERFSAQQFPDLHSELNLSSLELGDSALYFCASSPETGNTEAFFGQGTRLTVV.

This chain connects TRBV6-1 to TRBJ1-2, with D perhaps matching TRBD1 (6 bases). This CDR3 has 13 residues. V gave up 2 bases and J gave up 4 bases, with 8 bases separating them. From germline, CDR1 is MNHNS and CDR2 SASEGT. CDR3 loop: CASSEPGAYGYTF. CDR3 in DNA: TGTGCCAGCAGTGAACCAGGGGCCTATGGCTACACCTTC.

This chain uses TRBV11-2 with TRBJ1-6; D is perhaps TRBD1 (6 bases). Per germline, CDR1 SGHAT and CDR2 FQNNGV. The CDR3 loop spans 15 amino acids. Trimming removed 5 bases at V and 9 bases at J, with 17 bases between. In DNA, the CDR3 is TGTGCCAGCAGCGTTACTATGACAGGCTCTTCACCCCTCCACTTT. Translating gives CASSVTMTGSSPLHF.

The rearrangement uses TRBV5-1 and TRBJ2-5, with 7 bases aligning to TRBD1. Unmatched junction bases numbered 6, after V lost 5 bases and J lost 8 bases. The CDR3 runs 12 residues. Germline V gene data show CDR1 as SGHRS and CDR2 as YFSETQ. The CDR3 coding sequence is TGCGCCAGCAGGGACAGGCCAGAAACCCAGTACTTC. Protein: CASRDRPETQYF.